Here is one T cell receptor beta chain with its context. The antigen remains undetermined. One blood sample of roughly 2.5 ml was taken from each donor. A 6-nucleotide sample barcode was carried by the UMIs, which template switching added. Following a re-call of the 5' RACE reads, TCRdb has one entry per CDR3 protein and lacks DNA. The sample holds approximately 380,000 distinct CDR3 sequences. This entry is derived from a study of monozygotic twins with inflammatory bowel disease. Overall study findings and caveats: Researchers report that IBD patients shared fewer clonotypes with others than healthy twins, especially amid disease activity. The analysis did not separate different T cell subtypes.

The CDR3 length is 14 residues. Germline V gene sequence: CDR1 DFQATT, CDR2 SNEGSKA (reference sequence). This clonotype originated in a human donor with ulcerative colitis or Crohn's disease, or a healthy co-twin of an affected twin (not recorded which). Sequencing was performed on blood. The J gene is TRBJ2-7, the V gene TRBV20-1. CDR3 in amino acids: CSARRRRSSYEQYF.